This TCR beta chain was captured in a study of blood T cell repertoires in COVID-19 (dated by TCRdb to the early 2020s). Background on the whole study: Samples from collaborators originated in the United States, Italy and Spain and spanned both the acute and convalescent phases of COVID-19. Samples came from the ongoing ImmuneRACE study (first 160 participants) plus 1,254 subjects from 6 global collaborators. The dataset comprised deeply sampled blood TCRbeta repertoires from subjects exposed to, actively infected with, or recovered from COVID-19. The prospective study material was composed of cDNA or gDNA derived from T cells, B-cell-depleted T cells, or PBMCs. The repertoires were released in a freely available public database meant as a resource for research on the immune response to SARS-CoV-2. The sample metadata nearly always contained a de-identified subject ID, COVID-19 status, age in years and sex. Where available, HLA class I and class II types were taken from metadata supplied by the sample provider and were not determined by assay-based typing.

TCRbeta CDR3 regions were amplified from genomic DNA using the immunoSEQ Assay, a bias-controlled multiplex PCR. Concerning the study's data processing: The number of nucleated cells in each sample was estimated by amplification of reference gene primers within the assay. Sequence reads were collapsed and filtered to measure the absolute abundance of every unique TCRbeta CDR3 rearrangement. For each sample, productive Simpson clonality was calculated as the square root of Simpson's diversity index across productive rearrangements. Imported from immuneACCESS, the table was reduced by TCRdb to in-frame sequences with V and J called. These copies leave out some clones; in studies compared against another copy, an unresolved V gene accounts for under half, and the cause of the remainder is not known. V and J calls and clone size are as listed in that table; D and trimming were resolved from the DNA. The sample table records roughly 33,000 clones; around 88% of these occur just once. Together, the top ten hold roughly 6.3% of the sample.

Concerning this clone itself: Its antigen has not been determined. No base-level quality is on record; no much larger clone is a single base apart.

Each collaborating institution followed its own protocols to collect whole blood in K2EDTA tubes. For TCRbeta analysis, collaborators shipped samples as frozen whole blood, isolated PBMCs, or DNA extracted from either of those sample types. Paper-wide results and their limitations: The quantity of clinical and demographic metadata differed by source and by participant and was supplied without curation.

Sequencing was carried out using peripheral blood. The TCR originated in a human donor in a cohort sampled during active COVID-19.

The CDR3 loop reads CASSQGTGISYEQYF. The DNA reads TGTGCCAGCAGCCAAGGGACAGGGATCTCCTACGAGCAGTACTTC. The rearrangement combines TRBV5-4 with TRBJ2-7; the junction holds 9 bases that match TRBD1. The CDR3 numbers 15 residues from cysteine through phenylalanine. The only DNA kept is the CDR3, 45 bases in frame from the first base. Based on the germline V gene (reference sequence), the CDR1 and CDR2 sequences are SGHNT and YYREEE. V is cut back by 4 bases and J by 0 bases, with 5 bases in the junction unmatched.